A single sample is the source of the 26 T cell receptor beta chains below, sequenced in a study of shared clonotypes between healthy human individuals. The data were produced by immunoSEQ multiplex PCR, yet TCRdb's version contains in-frame clones alone and is incomplete. Among about 1.5 million clones listed, more than 95% were seen once. The sample taken for sequencing was naive CD4+ T cells sorted from blood. Subset here: CD45RA+ positively selected. Every receptor here comes from a man in his thirties or forties in good health.

This sequence joins TRBV6-4 and TRBJ2-3; D uncertain. The CDR3 covers 15 residues. Germline V gene sequence: CDR1 MRHNA, CDR2 SNTAGT. V was clipped by 6 bases and J by 0 bases, with 13 bases between them. Written as DNA, the CDR3 is TGTGCCAGCAGACGTACCCCCTCTAGCACAGATACGCAGTATTTT. It translates to CASRRTPSSTDTQYF.

As to this clone: An end of the junction does not agree with germline; a read error may underlie this. In the same sample, other DNA sequences code for this CDR3. The CDR3 reads CASSLLAGDYEQYF. The CDR3, as DNA: TGTGCCAGCAGCTTATTGGCAGGGGACTACGAGCAGTACTTC. This chain links TRBV28 with TRBJ2-7; D might be TRBD1 (6 bases). Germline CDR1 MDHEN, CDR2 SYDVKM. The CDR3 runs 14 residues. Full variable domain (rest looked up from reference TRBV28 and TRBJ2-7): DVKVTQSSRYLVKRTGEKVFLECVQDMDHENMFWYRQDPGLGLRLIYFSYDVKMKEKGDIPEGYSVSREKKERFSLILESASTNQTSMYLCASSLLAGDYEQYFGPGTRLTVT.

The J gene is TRBJ2-1, the V gene TRBV15; 8 bases map to TRBD2. The CDR3 has 19 amino acids. V lost 4 bases and J lost 8; bases outside the gene matches: 22. Germline-derived CDR1 and CDR2 are LNHNV and YYDKDF (reference sequence). In nucleotides, the CDR3 is TGTGCCACCAGCAAATATACCCCCCTGAGCCAGCGGGAGAGCGATGAGCAGTTCTTC. It encodes CATSKYTPLSQRESDEQFF.

This clone was recorded once. For the CDR3, the DNA is TGTGCCAGCAGTTTTACGGGGTTCGGGAATGAGCAGTTCTTC. It codes for CASSFTGFGNEQFF. The J gene is TRBJ2-1, the V gene TRBV28, with a tentative D call TRBD2 (5 bases). The CDR3 extends over 14 amino acids. In germline, CDR1 is MDHEN, CDR2 SYDVKM. The V gene lost 3 bases and the J gene lost 7 bases, with 13 bases spanning the gap.

Concerning this clone itself: Germline and junction disagree at one end, which may indicate a read error. V is TRBV4-1 and J is TRBJ1-2; D unclear. CDR3 length equals 16 residues. CDR1 is MGHRA, CDR2 YSYEKL, per germline. The CDR3 region has the DNA TGCGCCAGCAGGCAAGAAAAGCAGCCTACTAACTATGGCTACACCTTC. Its protein product is CASRQEKQPTNYGYTF.

The chain links TRBV7-2 to TRBJ2-5; D is unresolved. With 8 bases removed from V and 2 bases from J, the gap between germline ends came to 3 bases. CDR3 length: 10 residues. Germline-derived CDR1 and CDR2 are SGHTA and FQGNSA. CDR3 protein: CASAQETQYF. The CDR3 DNA sequence: TGTGCCAGCGCTCAAGAGACCCAGTACTTC. Drawing the rest from reference TRBV7-2 and TRBJ2-5, the complete variable domain is GAGVSQSPSNKVTEKGKDVELRCDPISGHTALYWYRQSLGQGLEFLIYFQGNSAPDKSGLPSDRFSAERTGGSVSTLTIQRTQQEDSAVYLCASAQETQYFGPGTRLLVL.

This rearrangement joins TRBV7-9 to TRBJ2-5, with D tentatively TRBD2 (6 bases). The germline CDR1 and CDR2 sequences are SEHNR and FQNEAQ (reference sequence). This CDR3 spans 16 amino acids. V lost 5 bases, J lost 4 bases, and 20 bases lay in between. The CDR3 is CASSPTGMRGRETQYF. In nucleotides, the CDR3 is TGTGCCAGCAGCCCCACTGGGATGCGGGGCCGAGAGACCCAGTACTTC.

The chain has TRBV28 and TRBJ2-7; D is undetermined. The V and J ends lost 5 bases and 8 bases respectively, with 10 bases between them. The CDR3 is 11 residues long. Germline CDR1 is MDHEN and CDR2 is SYDVKM. CDR3: CASSQDHQQYF. In DNA form, the CDR3 reads TGTGCCAGCAGTCAGGACCACCAGCAGTACTTC.

This clone showed up just once. The chain links TRBV5-4 to TRBJ1-2; D possibly corresponds to TRBD1 (5 bases). The CDR3 sequence is 14 residues long. Germline V gene sequence: CDR1 SGHNT, CDR2 YYREEE (reference sequence). V lost 3 bases and J lost 5, with 14 bases in between. CDR3 amino acids: CASSSWGRPYGYTF. The CDR3 DNA reads as TGTGCCAGCAGCTCGTGGGGCAGGCCGTATGGCTACACCTTC.

The chain combines TRBV18 with TRBJ2-3; D is unclear. V lost 5 bases and J lost 4, with 13 bases in between. The CDR3 covers 14 residues. The germline V gene has CDR1 KGHSH and CDR2 LQKENI. The CDR3 sequence is CASSSTAESDTQYF. The CDR3, as DNA: TGTGCCAGCTCATCTACAGCAGAATCAGATACGCAGTATTTT.

The CDR3 DNA reads TGTGCCAGCAGCCTCCGGGGGGCGCAGGGGTATACAACAGATACGCAGTATTTT. Translating gives CASSLRGAQGYTTDTQYF. This chain uses TRBV7-6 with TRBJ2-3, with D perhaps matching TRBD2 (7 bases). Germline lookup yields CDR1 SGHVS and CDR2 FNYEAQ. The CDR3 is 18 amino acids. With 5 bases removed from V and 3 bases from J, the gap between germline ends came to 24 bases.

The chain combines TRBV29-1 with TRBJ2-1; D gene unclear. Trimming took off 2 bases at V and 5 bases at J, with 10 bases between the two ends. Germline CDR1 SQVTM, CDR2 ANQGSEA. CDR3 length: 13 amino acids. Here the CDR3 reads CSVERLENNEQFF. CDR3 nucleotide sequence: TGCAGCGTTGAAAGGCTAGAAAACAATGAGCAGTTCTTC.

This chain joins TRBV4-1 and TRBJ2-1; D is unclear. The CDR3 contains 16 residues. CDR1 is MGHRA and CDR2 is YSYEKL in the germline V gene. Trimming removed 3 bases at V and 7 bases at J, with 19 bases between. CDR3 in amino acids: CASSQVYTQGQNEQFF. As DNA, the CDR3 is TGCGCCAGCAGCCAGGTCTACACACAAGGCCAAAATGAGCAGTTCTTC.

This rearrangement joins TRBV2 to TRBJ2-2; D possibly uses TRBD1 or TRBD2 (5 bases each). Deletions cut 2 bases from V and 4 bases from J, with 11 bases between. This CDR3 contains 15 residues. Germline CDR1 and CDR2: SNHLY and FYNNEI. The CDR3 bases are TGTGCCAGCAGTGAATTAGGGACGAGCACCGGGGAGCTGTTTTTT. Its translation: CASSELGTSTGELFF.

This clone occurred once. An end of the junction differs from the germline gene, which may be a read error. The chain combines TRBV5-5 with TRBJ2-7, with 7 bases aligning to TRBD1. Germline loops: CDR1 SGHKS, CDR2 YYEKEE (reference sequence). This CDR3 contains 14 residues. CDR3 region: CTSSYTGVDYEQYF. The CDR3 DNA is TGTACCAGCAGCTACACAGGGGTAGACTACGAGCAGTACTTC.

The chain couples TRBV30 to TRBJ1-3, with 8 nucleotides matching TRBD1. The germline V gene has CDR1 GTSNPN and CDR2 SVGIG (reference sequence). V lost 3 bases, J lost 2 bases, and 3 bases stayed unmatched. The CDR3 is made up of 14 amino acids. CDR3 sequence: CAWSATGAGNTIYF. The CDR3 coding sequence is TGTGCCTGGAGCGCGACAGGGGCTGGAAACACCATATATTTT. Complete variable domain (other parts from reference TRBV30 and TRBJ1-3): SQTIHQWPATLVQPVGSPLSLECTVEGTSNPNLYWYRQAAGRGLQLLFYSVGIGQISSEVPQNLSASRPQDRQFILSSKKLLLSDSGFYLCAWSATGAGNTIYFGEGSWLTVV.

The chain carries TRBV7-2 and TRBJ2-7; D is tentatively TRBD1 or TRBD2 (6 bases each). CDR3 length: 16 amino acids. The germline CDR1 and CDR2 sequences are SGHTA and FQGNSA. The V gene lost 7 bases and the J gene lost 0 bases, with 19 bases spanning the gap. The DNA of the CDR3 is TGTGCCAGCACCGATACGAACGGGGGCTTCTCCTACGAGCAGTACTTC. Its protein is CASTDTNGGFSYEQYF.

CDR3 in DNA: TGTGCCTGCCCCGCCGGGACTTGGACGATCACCGGGGAGCTGTTTTTT. Protein sequence: CACPAGTWTITGELFF. This chain connects TRBV30 to TRBJ2-2; a possible D gene is TRBD2 (6 bases). The V gene lost 6 bases and the J gene lost 4 bases, with 21 bases spanning the gap. In germline, CDR1 is GTSNPN, CDR2 SVGIG (reference sequence). The CDR3 is 16 residues long.

The CDR3 reads CASSSSGGSGYEQYF. The DNA for the CDR3 is TGTGCCAGCAGCTCCTCGGGCGGGAGCGGCTACGAGCAGTACTTC. The chain recombines TRBV12-1 with TRBJ2-7; the table assigns TRBD2, which was not confirmed against the DNA. TRBV12-1 has pseudogene status. CDR3 length equals 15 residues.

This chain uses TRBV5-1 with TRBJ1-1; D not certain. V was cut by 4 bases and J by 1 base, with 17 bases left in between. Germline lookup yields CDR1 SGHRS and CDR2 YFSETQ. The CDR3 is made up of 16 amino acids. CDR3 sequence: CASSPSIRNKNTEAFF. CDR3 DNA: TGCGCCAGCAGCCCCAGTATTAGGAATAAGAACACTGAAGCTTTCTTT.

The chain is built from TRBV5-1 and TRBJ2-3, with 14 bases matching TRBD2. The V gene's germline CDR1 is SGHRS and CDR2 YFSETQ. V lost 0 bases, J lost 4 bases, and 4 bases stayed unmatched. The CDR3 covers 17 residues. CDR3 sequence: CASSLGLAGGISDTQYF. The DNA of the CDR3 is TGCGCCAGCAGCTTGGGACTAGCGGGAGGGATTTCAGATACGCAGTATTTT.

This rearrangement joins TRBV19 to TRBJ1-2; D gene uncertain. Trimming took 3 bases from V and 4 from J, leaving 9 bases between them. Germline values: CDR1 LNHDA, CDR2 SQIVND (reference sequence). The length of the CDR3 is 13 residues. The CDR3 sequence: CASSISITYGYTF. Written as DNA, the CDR3 is TGTGCCAGTAGTATCTCCATAACCTATGGCTACACCTTC.

The chain joins TRBV7-8 to TRBJ2-7; D remains ambiguous. Germline values: CDR1 SGHVS, CDR2 FQNEAQ. The CDR3 contains 15 residues. V was clipped by 5 bases and J by 3 bases, with 17 bases between them. In DNA, the CDR3 is TGTGCCAGCAGCGCACGCACCGACTGGTACTACGAGCAGTACTTC. Its protein product is CASSARTDWYYEQYF.

V gene TRBV7-3 combines with J gene TRBJ1-2; 9 bases fit TRBD1. V lost 5 bases and J lost 4; bases outside the gene matches: 5. The CDR3 runs 14 residues. From germline, CDR1 is SGHTA and CDR2 FQGTGA. This CDR3 is CASSPTGGSYGYTF. Written as DNA, the CDR3 is TGTGCCAGCAGCCCGACAGGGGGATCCTATGGCTACACCTTC.

This sequence joins TRBV12-5 and TRBJ2-1; D unclear. Germline V gene data show CDR1 as LGHNT and CDR2 as FRNRAP. V was clipped by 3 bases and J by 0 bases, with 12 bases between them. This CDR3 comprises 16 residues. This CDR3 is CASGFEPRTSYNEQFF. The CDR3 region has the DNA TGTGCTAGTGGTTTTGAACCGAGGACCTCCTACAATGAGCAGTTCTTC.

A note on this clone: In the same sample, other DNA sequences code for this CDR3. J is TRBJ2-1 and V is TRBV15, with 9 nucleotides matching TRBD2. The CDR3 totals 14 residues. The junction had 2 bases not matched to a gene; V was cut back by 0 bases and J by 8 bases. Germline assignment: CDR1 LNHNV and CDR2 YYDKDF (reference sequence). CDR3 sequence reads: CATSRDLAGDEQFF. The CDR3 DNA follows: TGTGCCACCAGCAGAGATTTAGCGGGAGATGAGCAGTTCTTC.